A single sample is the source of the 5 T cell receptor beta chains below, sequenced in a study of T cells after yellow fever vaccination. One entry per CDR3 protein results from TCRdb running MiXCR on the 5' RACE reads. The table lists 620,000 or so distinct CDR3 sequences, approximately 16% of them singletons. The material sequenced was PBMCs, taken 5 to 6 days after the first yellow fever vaccination. The source is a man younger than 35 who received the YFV17D yellow fever vaccine.

As for this clonotype: A much more abundant neighbour one base away suggests this may be a read error. The rearrangement uses TRBV7-3 and TRBJ2-3; D is undetermined. CDR1 is SGHTA and CDR2 is FQGTGA in the germline V gene. The CDR3 contains 12 residues. The V end lost 3 bases, the J end lost 4 bases, and 5 bases lay between the germline ends. The CDR3 region is CASSFGSDTQYF. The DNA for the CDR3 is TGTGCCAGCAGCTTCGGTTCAGATACGCAGTATTTT.

This chain connects TRBV20-1 to TRBJ2-3; D not certain. CDR3 length: 15 residues. Germline CDR1 and CDR2: DFQATT and SNEGSKA (reference sequence). V was shortened by 3 bases and J by 0 bases, with 13 bases between the two germline ends. The CDR3 DNA reads TGCAGTGCTAGCCGTACACAATCTAGCACAGATACGCAGTATTTT. It codes for CSASRTQSSTDTQYF.

The rearrangement links TRBV11-1 to TRBJ2-3, with 9 bases fitting TRBD2. CDR3 length: 19 residues. CDR1 is SGHAT, CDR2 FQDESV, per germline (reference sequence). Losses at the gene ends were 7 bases for V and 1 base for J; bases not matched to a gene: 18. This chain's CDR3 is CASIRGGRGGRPRTDTQYF. Written as DNA, the CDR3 is TGTGCCAGCATCCGAGGAGGGCGGGGGGGCCGGCCCCGCACAGATACGCAGTATTTT.

The rearrangement uses TRBV12-3 or TRBV12-4 and TRBJ1-6; maybe TRBD1 (6 bases). The V end lost 1 base, the J end lost 9 bases, and 10 bases lay between the germline ends. CDR3 length: 14 residues. The CDR3: CASSLGGRISPLHF. CDR3 sequence (DNA): TGTGCCAGCAGTTTAGGGGGGCGCATTTCACCCCTCCACTTT.

This clonotype was observed a few times. CDR3 sequence: CASSYRGVGTEAFF. In DNA form, the CDR3 reads TGTGCCAGCAGTTATAGAGGGGTAGGGACTGAAGCTTTCTTT. The genes are TRBV6-5 and TRBJ1-1; D possibly corresponds to TRBD1 (5 bases). V lost 3 bases and J lost 5, with 13 bases in between. The CDR3 runs to 14 residues. Germline V gives CDR1 MNHEY, CDR2 SVGAGI.